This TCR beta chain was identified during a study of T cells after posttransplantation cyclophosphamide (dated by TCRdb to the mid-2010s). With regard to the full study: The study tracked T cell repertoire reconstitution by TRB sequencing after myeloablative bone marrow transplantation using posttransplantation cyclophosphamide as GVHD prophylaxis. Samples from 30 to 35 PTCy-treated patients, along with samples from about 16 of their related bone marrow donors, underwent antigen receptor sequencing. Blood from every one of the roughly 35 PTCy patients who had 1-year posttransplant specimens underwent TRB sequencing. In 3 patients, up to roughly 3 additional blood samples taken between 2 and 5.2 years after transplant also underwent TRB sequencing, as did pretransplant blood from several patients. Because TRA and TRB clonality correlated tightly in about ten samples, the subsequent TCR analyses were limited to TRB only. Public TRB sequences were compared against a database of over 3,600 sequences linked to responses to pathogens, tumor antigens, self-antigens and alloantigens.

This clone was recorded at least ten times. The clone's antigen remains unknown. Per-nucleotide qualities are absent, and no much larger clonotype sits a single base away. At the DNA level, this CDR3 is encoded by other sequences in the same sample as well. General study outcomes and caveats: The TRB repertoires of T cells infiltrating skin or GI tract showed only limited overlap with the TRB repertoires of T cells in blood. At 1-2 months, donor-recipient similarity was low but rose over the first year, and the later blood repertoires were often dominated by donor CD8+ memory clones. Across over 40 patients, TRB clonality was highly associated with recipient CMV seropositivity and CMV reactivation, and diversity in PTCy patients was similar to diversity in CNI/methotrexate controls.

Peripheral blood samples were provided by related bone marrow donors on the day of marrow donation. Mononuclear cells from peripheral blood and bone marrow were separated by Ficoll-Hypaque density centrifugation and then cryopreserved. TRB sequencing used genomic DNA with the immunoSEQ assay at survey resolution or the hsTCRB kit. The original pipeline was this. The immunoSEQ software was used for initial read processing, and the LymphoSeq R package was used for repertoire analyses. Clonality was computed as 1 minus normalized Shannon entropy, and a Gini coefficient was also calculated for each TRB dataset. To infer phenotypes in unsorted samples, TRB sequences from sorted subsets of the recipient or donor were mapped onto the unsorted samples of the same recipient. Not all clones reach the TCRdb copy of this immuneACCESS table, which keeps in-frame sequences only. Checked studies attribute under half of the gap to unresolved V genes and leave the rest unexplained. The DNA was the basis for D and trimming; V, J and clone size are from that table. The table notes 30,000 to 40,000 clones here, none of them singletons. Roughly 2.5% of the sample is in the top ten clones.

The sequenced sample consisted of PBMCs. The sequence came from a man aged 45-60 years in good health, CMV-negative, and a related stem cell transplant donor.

The DNA sequence follows: TGTGCCAGCAGCTTAACGGGCAATCAGCCCCAGCATTTT. The translation is CASSLTGNQPQHF. The sequence joins TRBV7-2 to TRBJ1-5; the D segment cannot be called with confidence. Including cysteine and phenylalanine, the CDR3 has 13 amino acids. Only the CDR3 portion is preserved as DNA: 39 bases, with reading frame beginning at the first base. At the junction V is shortened by 2 bases and J by 2 bases, with 4 bases in between. CDR1 and CDR2 are drawn from the germline V gene: SGHTA, FQGNSA.